Detailed here is one T cell receptor (beta chain). Authors' analysis steps: Amplification of reference gene primers provided the estimated nucleated cell counts. The method was immunoSEQ multiplex PCR; TCRdb's version includes in-frame clones alone and lacks a portion of them. V and J calls and clone size are as listed in that table; D and trimming were resolved from the DNA. The sample lists tens of thousands of clones, around 81% seen once, with around 43% in the top ten. This CDR3 region has 15 residues. The germline V gene has CDR1 MDHEN and CDR2 SYDVKM. The trim removed 2 bases at V and 3 bases at J, leaving 3 bases unmatched. This sample was included in a study of blood T cell repertoires in COVID-19. Across the whole study: The United States, Italy and Spain supplied acute and convalescent COVID-19 samples. Sources were T cells, B-cell-depleted T cells, or PBMCs; the material itself was cDNA or gDNA.

This receptor was identified in an elderly man with acute or convalescent COVID-19. This chain uses TRBV28 with TRBJ2-7, with 11 nucleotides matching TRBD2. Source material: peripheral blood. Written as DNA, the CDR3 is TGTGCCAGCAGTTTAGGGACTAGCGGAGGCTACGAGCAGTACTTC. This gives the protein CASSLGTSGGYEQYF.